The present T cell receptor (beta chain) was sequenced within a study of blood T cell repertoires in COVID-19. Study information: Samples came from the United States, Italy and Spain, spanning acute and convalescent COVID-19. Sample material is recorded as cDNA or gDNA derived from T cells, B-cell-depleted T cells, or PBMCs.

In the original processing: Reference gene primer amplification gave nucleated cell count estimates. Produced via immunoSEQ multiplex PCR; TCRdb's table is partial and in-frame only. From that table come the V and J calls and clone size; the DNA was used to work out D and trimming. There are 180,000 or so clones in the sample; approximately 86% occur only once, and about 8.2% lies in the top ten. After removal of 4 bases from V and 6 bases from J, the junction contained 6 bases not matched to a gene. The CDR3 length is 15 residues. From germline, CDR1 is LNHDA and CDR2 SQIVND (reference sequence). Sequencing was carried out using peripheral blood. V and J are TRBV19 and TRBJ1-5; 10 bases map to TRBD1. The receptor comes from a man aged 55 to 70 with acute or convalescent COVID-19. CDR3 loop: CASSNRQGAGQPQHF. In DNA, the CDR3 is TGTGCCAGTAGTAACCGACAGGGGGCAGGTCAGCCCCAGCATTTT.